The 9 T cell receptor beta chains presented below share a single source sample, sequenced in a study of T-cell reconstitution after alpha-beta-depleted transplantation in children. Construction of the TCRbeta library involved unique molecular identifiers. TCRdb re-called the PCR reads with MiXCR, one entry per CDR3 protein. The profile shows 200,000 to 250,000 distinct CDR3 sequences, 8% to 9.5% of them singletons. This specimen consisted of PBMCs from the stem cell graft donor, obtained from the stem cell graft. The receptors were sampled from a human donor who donated a stem cell graft to a child with acute lymphoblastic leukemia.

There are many counts of this clonotype. The V gene is TRBV30, the J gene TRBJ2-1, with D tentatively TRBD2 (5 bases). Between the trimmed V and J ends, which lost 3 bases and 6 bases, there was a span of 9 bases. The CDR3 is 12 residues long. The V gene's germline CDR1 is GTSNPN and CDR2 SVGIG (reference sequence). The CDR3 protein is CAWSRDFNEQFF. CDR3 coding DNA: TGTGCCTGGAGCCGGGATTTCAATGAGCAGTTCTTC.

Many counts were recorded for this clonotype. This chain joins TRBV13 and TRBJ2-1, with 7 positions matching TRBD1. CDR1 is PRHDT, CDR2 FYEKMQ, per germline (reference sequence). The J segment lost 3 bases and the V segment lost 5 bases, leaving 10 bases of the junction unmatched. The CDR3 covers 16 residues. The DNA of the CDR3 is TGTGCCAGCAGCGGCGAGGGGGCCCCAGACTACAATGAGCAGTTCTTC. This sequence encodes CASSGEGAPDYNEQFF.

This sequence joins TRBV3-1 and TRBJ1-2; unclear D gene. Trimming took 0 bases from V and 8 from J, leaving 13 bases between them. The germline gives CDR1 LGHDT, CDR2 YNNKEL (reference sequence). The CDR3 runs to 14 residues. CDR3: CASSQDEAIGGYTF. The CDR3 region has the DNA TGTGCCAGCAGCCAAGATGAGGCGATCGGGGGCTACACCTTC.

The chain carries TRBV3-1 and TRBJ2-1; 9 nucleotides line up with TRBD2. CDR1 and CDR2 (germline): LGHDT, YNNKEL (reference sequence). The CDR3 spans 16 residues. V shed 4 bases, J shed 3 bases, and the junction held 7 bases outside the gene matches. The CDR3 here is CASSLRGSGGYNEQFF. Written as DNA, the CDR3 is TGTGCCAGCAGCCTTCGGGGTAGCGGGGGCTACAATGAGCAGTTCTTC.

This rearrangement joins TRBV30 to TRBJ2-1, with D possibly being TRBD2 (6 bases). The CDR3 extends over 13 amino acids. CDR1 is GTSNPN and CDR2 is SVGIG in the germline V gene (reference sequence). V was cut by 5 bases and J by 5 bases, with 13 bases left in between. For the CDR3, the DNA is TGTGCCTGGGGAGGGACGGGAAACAATGAGCAGTTCTTC. It encodes CAWGGTGNNEQFF.

The J gene is TRBJ1-1, the V gene TRBV12-3 or TRBV12-4, with D possibly matching TRBD1 (5 bases). This CDR3 is 15 amino acids long. V was pared by 7 bases and J by 4 bases, with 19 bases between. The CDR3 spells CASTRSGGVGTEAFF. The CDR3 DNA is TGTGCCAGCACTCGATCGGGGGGTGTTGGCACTGAAGCTTTCTTT.

This clonotype was recorded a few times. The rearrangement links TRBV3-1 to TRBJ1-6, with D tentatively TRBD1 (6 bases). V gave up 5 bases and J gave up 7 bases, with 15 bases separating them. CDR3 length: 15 amino acids. Germline CDR1 and CDR2: LGHDT and YNNKEL (reference sequence). The CDR3 bases are TGTGCCAGCAGCTTACAGGGTGGGGAAAATTCACCCCTCCACTTT. Protein: CASSLQGGENSPLHF.

The sample holds many counts of this clonotype. This chain joins TRBV15 and TRBJ1-6; possibly TRBD1 for D (5 bases). V lost 3 bases and J 0 bases, leaving 15 bases between the germline ends. The CDR3 length is 18 residues. The V gene's germline CDR1 is LNHNV and CDR2 YYDKDF (reference sequence). This CDR3 reads CATSRSMGTSSYNSPLHF. The CDR3 region has the DNA TGTGCCACCAGCAGGTCCATGGGGACCTCCTCCTATAATTCACCCCTCCACTTT.

This clonotype was detected a few times. The chain has TRBV5-6 and TRBJ1-6; D remains ambiguous. The CDR3 sequence is 15 residues long. The germline gives CDR1 SGHDT, CDR2 YYEEEE. Trimming removed 1 base from V and 7 bases from J, with 12 bases in between. The CDR3 DNA follows: TGTGCCAGCAGCTTGTTGTGGAGGGCGAATTCACCCCTCCACTTT. It translates to CASSLLWRANSPLHF. Looking up the rest from reference TRBV5-6 and TRBJ1-6 gives the full variable domain: DAGVTQSPTHLIKTRGQQVTLRCSPKSGHDTVSWYQQALGQGPQFIFQYYEEEERQRGNFPDRFSGHQFPNYSSELNVNALLLGDSALYLCASSLLWRANSPLHFGNGTRLTVT.